This section outlines one T cell receptor beta chain sequence together with its context. This sample is drawn from a study of blood T cell repertoires in COVID-19. Overall study: Samples representing acute and convalescent COVID-19 were sourced from the United States, Italy and Spain. T cells, B-cell-depleted T cells, or PBMCs supplied cDNA or gDNA.

Generated by immunoSEQ multiplex PCR, the TCRdb table keeps only in-frame clones and is missing some. The sample lists about 170,000 clones, over 80% occurring once. The Seattle patients, enrolled during active infection, were followed longitudinally. This CDR3 spans 19 amino acids. The J segment lost 4 bases and the V segment lost 3 bases, leaving 17 bases of the junction unmatched. Per germline, CDR1 SGHNT and CDR2 YENEEA. Specimen: peripheral blood. The rearrangement uses TRBV11-3 and TRBJ1-2, with TRBD1 matching over 10 bases. The clonotype originates from a young man with COVID-19, enrolled during active disease. CDR3 region: CASSFTPGQGRFGGYGYTF. CDR3 in DNA: TGTGCCAGCAGCTTTACCCCGGGACAGGGGCGATTCGGGGGCTATGGCTACACCTTC.